This T cell receptor (beta chain) was obtained from a study of vaccination and CD4 T cells after COVID-19. Only one count was recorded for this clonotype. Its antigen remains unidentified. Sequencing of DNA taken from cultured CD4+ T cells relied on the Oncomine TCR Beta short-read assay. TCRdb reanalysed the PCR reads using MiXCR and keeps one entry per CDR3 protein. The data hold about 14,000 distinct CDR3 sequences, with 50% to 65% observed a single time. The CDR3 has 13 residues. Trimming stripped 5 bases from V and 6 bases from J, with 13 bases between. Germline assignment: CDR1 SGHAT and CDR2 FQDESV (reference sequence). Documented treatment: roughly 11-day PBMC culture with coronavirus spike peptide pools or control peptides (ViraFEST assay).

The sample here was CD4+ T cells from blood, cultured in vitro, taken before SARS-CoV-2 vaccination. The sequence was obtained from a human donor who had recovered from COVID-19. V and J are TRBV11-1 and TRBJ1-1; TRBD1 is a possible D gene (6 bases). The CDR3 reads CASSPNRVSEAFF. CDR3 bases: TGTGCCAGCAGCCCGAACAGGGTTTCTGAAGCTTTCTTT. The full variable domain, its missing parts supplied by reference TRBV11-1 and TRBJ1-1, is EAEVAQSPRYKITEKSQAVAFWCDPISGHATLYWYRQILGQGPELLVQFQDESVVDDSQLPKDRFSAERLKGVDSTLKIQPAELGDSAMYLCASSPNRVSEAFFGQGTRLTVV.